This T cell receptor (beta chain) was sequenced during a study of T cell responses to AZD1222 COVID-19 vaccine. Findings and caveats of the study: Only five or six individuals given AZD1222 were seropositive at baseline.

Libraries were prepared by immunoSEQ multiplex PCR; TCRdb keeps only in-frame clonotypes and omits some of them. The sample contains approximately 150,000 clones, approximately 86% of which appear only once. With respect to this clone: The target antigen is unknown.

The V end lost 4 bases, the J end lost 0 bases, and 9 bases lay between the germline ends. CDR1 and CDR2 (germline): KGHSH, LQKENI. The CDR3 spans 14 residues. The material sequenced was peripheral blood, taken on day 0 of AZD1222 vaccination. This TCR was recovered from an adult in good health. The V and J genes are TRBV18 and TRBJ1-1; D gene uncertain. CDR3 sequence reads: CASSLQGLNTEAFF. The CDR3 DNA follows: TGTGCCAGCTCACTACAAGGGTTGAACACTGAAGCTTTCTTT.